This T cell receptor beta chain emerged from a study of blood T cell repertoires in COVID-19. For the study at large: Italy, Spain and the United States were the sources of the convalescent and acute COVID-19 samples.

The junction had 6 bases not matched to a gene; V was cut back by 7 bases and J by 4 bases. Germline lookup yields CDR1 SNHLY and CDR2 FYNNEI. CDR3 length equals 15 residues. Using immunoSEQ multiplex PCR, the repertoire was profiled, and TCRdb retains in-frame clones only, with some absent. The repertoire includes about 150,000 clones, 60% to 85% of them detected once, and roughly 8.6% sits in the top ten. J is TRBJ2-1 and V is TRBV2; the match to TRBD2 covers 11 bases. This TCR was sampled from a man aged 50 to 59 with active or convalescent COVID-19. The sequencing input was peripheral blood. DNA of the CDR3: TGTGCCAGCACCAGCGGGACTAGCGGTTACAATGAGCAGTTCTTC. Protein: CASTSGTSGYNEQFF.